The 8 T cell receptor beta chains below all came from one sample that was sequenced in a study of breast tumors, draining lymph nodes, adjacent tissues. TCRdb re-analysed the multiplex PCR reads in MiXCR, keeping a single row per CDR3 protein. The data hold approximately 170,000 distinct CDR3 sequences, with approximately 30% observed a single time. The lymph nodes were axillary draining lymph nodes from breast cancer patients. The sequenced sample was axillary lymph node tissue. The receptors stem from a female donor with breast cancer. Some clones in this sample may be carry-over from other donors' samples.

This clonotype was observed at least ten times. This chain joins TRBV15 and TRBJ2-3; D not resolved. V dropped 3 bases and J dropped 7 bases, with 5 bases sitting between them. CDR3 length: 11 residues. The V gene's germline CDR1 is LNHNV and CDR2 YYDKDF (reference sequence). The CDR3 DNA reads TGTGCCACCAGCAGGGATTATACGCAGTATTTT. Its translation is CATSRDYTQYF.

This clonotype showed up many times. Here the CDR3 reads CSAPGVGQGMGAETQYF. The CDR3 bases are TGCAGTGCCCCTGGGGTGGGGCAGGGAATGGGCGCAGAGACCCAGTACTTC. The chain has TRBV20-1 and TRBJ2-5; maybe TRBD1 (5 bases). This CDR3 is built from 17 residues. Germline V lookup: CDR1 DFQATT, CDR2 SNEGSKA (reference sequence). Trimming took off 6 bases at V and 4 bases at J, with 27 bases between the two ends.

The genes are TRBV27 and TRBJ2-7, with D possibly matching TRBD2 (6 bases). The CDR3 totals 16 residues. Germline V gives CDR1 MNHEY, CDR2 SMNVEV (reference sequence). Trimming cost V 0 bases and J 2 bases, with 14 bases left between them. The CDR3 coding sequence is TGTGCCAGCAGTTTATCCCCGGGGGATCAGACCTACGAGCAGTACTTC. This gives the protein CASSLSPGDQTYEQYF.

A remark on this clonotype: Because the CDR3's place on the DNA is in doubt, the DNA is left out and the CDR3 is given as listed by TCRdb. V and J are TRBV9 and TRBJ2-3; TRBD2 was called by the table and not checked on the DNA. The CDR3 spans 23 residues, counting both ends. Germline CDR1 reads SGDLS; CDR2 reads YYNGEE. CDR3 region: CVSSFYICSAGLAGGPGTDTQYF.

Ten or more counts support this clonotype. The chain carries TRBV5-1 and TRBJ1-2, with D hard to call. The germline gives CDR1 SGHRS, CDR2 YFSETQ. The CDR3 consists of 14 residues. Between the trimmed V and J ends, which lost 4 bases and 2 bases, there was a span of 12 bases. The CDR3 loop reads CASSLRQANYGYTF. DNA of the CDR3: TGCGCCAGCAGCCTTCGACAAGCAAACTATGGCTACACCTTC.

This clonotype was counted only a few times. V and J are TRBV27 and TRBJ2-7; D is uncertain. This CDR3 has 13 amino acids. Germline CDR1 reads MNHEY; CDR2 reads SMNVEV (reference sequence). The ends were cut back, 2 bases at V and 4 bases at J, with 9 bases in the middle. In DNA, the CDR3 is TGTGCCAGCAGTTTAAAGGGTGGGTACGAGCAGTACTTC. As protein: CASSLKGGYEQYF.

About this clonotype: A much larger clonotype is one base distant, so this may be a read error. The conserved final phenylalanine or tryptophan is absent from the CDR3, which likely points to a read error. The rearrangement joins TRBV30 to TRBJ2-7; tentative D call: TRBD1 (5 bases). Germline V gene lookup returns CDR1 GTSNPN and CDR2 SVGIG (reference sequence). This CDR3 region has 15 residues. V gave up 1 base and J gave up 3 bases, with 16 bases separating them. The CDR3 DNA follows: TGTGCCTGGAGTGGCCCCCACAGGTTCCTCTACGAGCAGTACCTC. Its protein product is CAWSGPHRFLYEQYL.

This clonotype was detected ten times or more. The gene calls are TRBV4-1 and TRBJ2-5; TRBD2 aligns across 7 bases. Losses at the gene ends were 4 bases for V and 1 base for J; bases not matched to a gene: 3. The CDR3 totals 14 residues. CDR1 MGHRA and CDR2 YSYEKL come from the germline V gene. The CDR3 region has the DNA TGCGCCAGCAGCCTTGGGACTACCCAAGAGACCCAGTACTTC. Translating gives CASSLGTTQETQYF.